This T cell receptor (beta chain) was observed in a study of Graves' ophthalmopathy and Graves' hyperthyroidism. Overall study results and limits: Blood repertoires reportedly contained most expanded thyroid clonotypes above 0.001 frequency.

The CDR3 is made up of 17 amino acids. Germline loops: CDR1 ENHRY, CDR2 SYGVKD. Donors with ophthalmopathy: moderate-to-severe activity, CAS ≥3, NOSPECS ≥4, duration under 3 months. PBMCs stemmed from around 9.1 ml of fresh peripheral blood. Beta-chain TCR CDR3 regions were amplified from RNA transcripts. An opening RT-PCR round employed HTBI primers and preceded a second-round multiplex PCR. TCRdb ran MiXCR on the multiplex PCR reads and lists one entry per CDR3 protein. The table has a few hundred thousand distinct CDR3 sequences, 15% to 20% seen once. This clonotype has ten or more counts. Its target is not known.

The chain is built from TRBV10-3 and TRBJ2-5, with 12 bases matching TRBD2. This receptor was obtained from an adult man with Graves' ophthalmopathy. Sequenced material: peripheral blood. The CDR3 DNA reads TGTGTCACCAAATCTAGAGGGACTAGCGGGTACCAAGAGACCCAGTACTTC. This codes for CVTKSRGTSGYQETQYF.